The 25 T cell receptor beta chains presented below share a single source sample, sequenced in a study of OX40 agonist ivuxolimab in advanced cancers. Generated by immunoSEQ multiplex PCR, the TCRdb table keeps only in-frame clones and is missing some. The repertoire holds approximately 62,000 clones, with roughly nine tenths as singletons. This material consisted of CD4+ or CD8+ T cells sorted from blood, taken in a trial of the OX40 agonist ivuxolimab. The receptors originated from an adult with an advanced solid tumor such as melanoma, head and neck, liver or kidney cancer.

The rearrangement joins TRBV30 to TRBJ2-7; the match to TRBD1 covers 7 bases. Germline-derived CDR1 and CDR2 are GTSNPN and SVGIG (reference sequence). The CDR3 totals 13 residues. V trimming: 3 bases; J trimming: 2 bases; junction bases outside the gene matches: 4. CDR3 sequence (DNA): TGTGCCTGGAGCGATGACAGGGCCTACGAGCAGTACGTC. This codes for CAWSDDRAYEQYV.

The gene calls are TRBV7-2 and TRBJ2-1; 7 bases match TRBD2. The length of the CDR3 is 15 residues. CDR1 and CDR2 (germline): SGHTA, FQGNSA. V trimming: 2 bases; J trimming: 5 bases; junction bases outside the gene matches: 6. The CDR3 loop reads CASSLYPGGHNEQFF. Written as DNA, the CDR3 is TGTGCCAGCAGCTTATACCCGGGAGGACACAATGAGCAGTTCTTC. Variable domain in full (rest from reference TRBV7-2 and TRBJ2-1): GAGVSQSPSNKVTEKGKDVELRCDPISGHTALYWYRQSLGQGLEFLIYFQGNSAPDKSGLPSDRFSAERTGGSVSTLTIQRTQQEDSAVYLCASSLYPGGHNEQFFGPGTRLTVL.

This clone was observed a single time. The chain uses TRBV10-2 and TRBJ1-5; no clear D gene. Per the germline V gene, CDR1 is WSHSY and CDR2 is SAAADI. V was trimmed by 2 bases and J by 2 bases, leaving 7 bases between them. The CDR3 runs to 14 residues. The CDR3 nucleotides read TGCGCCAGCAGTGAGGTTTCAGGCAATCAGCCCCAGCATTTT. This encodes CASSEVSGNQPQHF.

The chain recombines TRBV30 with TRBJ2-5; TRBD2 is a possible D gene (5 bases). The CDR3 covers 16 residues. The germline gives CDR1 GTSNPN, CDR2 SVGIG (reference sequence). V shed 1 base and J shed 5 bases, with 20 bases lying between them. CDR3 protein: CAWSAPLGSPGETQYF. The CDR3 region has the DNA TGTGCCTGGAGTGCGCCGTTGGGGTCTCCGGGGGAGACCCAGTACTTC.

This chain joins TRBV18 and TRBJ1-1; no definite D call. The CDR3 is 17 amino acids. Trimming removed 8 bases at V and 5 bases at J, with 27 bases between. CDR1 KGHSH and CDR2 LQKENI come from the germline V gene. The CDR3: CASAPAPSDLWLTEAFF. CDR3 DNA: TGTGCCAGCGCCCCAGCCCCGTCGGACCTGTGGTTAACTGAAGCTTTCTTT.

The rearrangement joins TRBV7-8 to TRBJ2-3; tentatively, D is TRBD2 (5 bases). The CDR3 totals 12 residues. V was cut by 3 bases and J by 9 bases, with 10 bases left in between. Germline loops: CDR1 SGHVS, CDR2 FQNEAQ. CDR3 sequence: CASSFLDLTQYF. In DNA form, the CDR3 reads TGTGCCAGCAGCTTTTTGGACTTAACGCAGTATTTT.

Comment on this clone: The same CDR3 also results from other DNA sequences found in this sample. V gene TRBV2 combines with J gene TRBJ2-1, with D possibly called TRBD1 or TRBD2 (5 bases each). The CDR3 sequence is 12 residues long. The V gene lost 6 bases and the J gene lost 5 bases, with 8 bases spanning the gap. Germline V CDR1 and CDR2: SNHLY, FYNNEI. The CDR3 coding sequence is TGTGCCAGCAGGGGGGACGACAATGAGCAGTTCTTC. Protein product: CASRGDDNEQFF.

This chain joins TRBV4-2 and TRBJ2-7; 7 bases match TRBD2. V was clipped by 2 bases and J by 4 bases; unmatched bases: 2. The CDR3 sequence is 13 residues long. Per germline, CDR1 LGHNA and CDR2 YNFKEQ. CDR3 DNA sequence: TGTGCCAGCAGCCAACGGGAGGCTTACGAGCAGTACTTC. Translated: CASSQREAYEQYF.

V usage is TRBV28 and J usage is TRBJ2-3; 13 bases fit TRBD2. V gave up 10 bases and J gave up 0 bases; unmatched junction bases: 16. CDR1 MDHEN and CDR2 SYDVKM come from the germline V gene. The CDR3 is 19 residues long. The CDR3 here is CAIEAGLAGFVPSTDTQYF. The CDR3 nucleotides are TGTGCCATAGAGGCGGGACTAGCGGGATTTGTACCTAGCACAGATACGCAGTATTTT.

The chain links TRBV2 to TRBJ1-2; TRBD1 is a possible D gene (5 bases). The CDR3 totals 14 residues. CDR1 and CDR2 (germline): SNHLY, FYNNEI. V gave up 8 bases and J gave up 1 base, with 14 bases separating them. Here the CDR3 DNA reads TGTGCCAGCGGGGGGTTGGGGATTAACTATGGCTACACCTTC. Translating it yields CASGGLGINYGYTF.

The chain's CDR3 is CASSRGTSGYNEQFF. For the CDR3, the DNA is TGTGCCAGCAGCAGGGGAACTAGCGGCTACAATGAGCAGTTCTTC. The rearrangement joins TRBV9 to TRBJ2-1, with 8 bases that match TRBD2. The germline V gene has CDR1 SGDLS and CDR2 YYNGEE. CDR3 size: 15 residues. V was pared by 4 bases and J by 3 bases, with 6 bases of the junction left unmatched. The full variable domain, rest sourced from reference TRBV9 and TRBJ2-1, is DSGVTQTPKHLITATGQRVTLRCSPRSGDLSVYWYQQSLDQGLQFLIQYYNGEERAKGNILERFSAQQFPDLHSELNLSSLELGDSALYFCASSRGTSGYNEQFFGPGTRLTVL.

This sequence joins TRBV29-1 and TRBJ2-7; a weak D match, TRBD2 (5 bases). CDR3 size: 13 residues. V dropped 4 bases and J dropped 1 base, with 11 bases sitting between them. Germline-derived CDR1 and CDR2 are SQVTM and ANQGSEA. CDR3 bases: TGCAGCGTTGGGGGTTCGGGATCCTACGAGCAGTACGTC. This encodes CSVGGSGSYEQYV.

This CDR3 reads CASSLRVTRLDEQFF. Here the CDR3 DNA reads TGTGCCAGCAGTTTGCGAGTAACTAGGCTGGATGAGCAGTTCTTC. This sequence joins TRBV28 and TRBJ2-1, with a weak D call TRBD2 (5 bases). CDR1 is MDHEN, CDR2 SYDVKM, per germline. The CDR3 is 15 residues long. The V end was cut by 3 bases, the J end by 8 bases, with 17 bases between.

V gene TRBV10-1 combines with J gene TRBJ2-7, with D perhaps matching TRBD1 (5 bases). V was pared by 4 bases and J by 0 bases, with 25 bases between. Per the germline V gene, CDR1 is WNHNN and CDR2 is SYGVQD (reference sequence). The CDR3 extends over 19 amino acids. CDR3 amino acids: CASSVRRGLNALSSYEQYV. DNA for the CDR3: TGCGCCAGCAGTGTAAGAAGGGGTCTGAATGCCCTAAGCTCCTACGAGCAGTACGTC.

V gene TRBV5-1 combines with J gene TRBJ2-3; TRBD2 agrees at 8 bases. Germline V CDR1 and CDR2: SGHRS, YFSETQ. This CDR3 has 15 amino acids. Germline trimming cut 5 bases from V and 3 bases from J; bases unmatched to any gene: 8. CDR3 in DNA: TGCGCCAGCAGACGAGAGAGCGGGAGAACAGATACGCAGTATTTT. This translates into CASRRESGRTDTQYF.

The J gene is TRBJ2-4, the V gene TRBV10-3; 7 bases fit TRBD1. The CDR3 loop spans 16 amino acids. Germline V gene sequence: CDR1 ENHRY, CDR2 SYGVKD. V dropped 4 bases and J dropped 2; count of bases not matched to a gene: 8. CDR3 loop: CAISGGQNNPKNIQYF. The DNA for the CDR3 is TGTGCCATCAGTGGGGGACAGAACAACCCCAAAAACATTCAGTACTTC.

The rearrangement links TRBV6-6 to TRBJ2-5, with D perhaps TRBD2 (5 bases). Trimming left V 5 bases short and J 4 bases short, with 17 bases between. The length of the CDR3 is 15 residues. The V gene's germline CDR1 is MNHNY and CDR2 SVGAGI (reference sequence). The CDR3 spells CASSGRTSRVETQYF. The CDR3 region has the DNA TGTGCCAGCAGTGGGAGAACATCGCGGGTAGAGACCCAGTACTTC.

The chain employs TRBV4-2 and TRBJ2-4, with 7 bases lining up with TRBD2. Germline lookup yields CDR1 LGHNA and CDR2 YNFKEQ. Trimming at V came to 0 bases and at J to 8 bases, leaving 10 bases not matched to a gene. The CDR3 spans 16 residues. CDR3 amino acids: CASSQDQRDKPDIQYF. CDR3 sequence (DNA): TGTGCCAGCAGCCAAGATCAGCGGGATAAGCCGGACATTCAGTACTTC.

The V gene is TRBV2, the J gene TRBJ2-7; no clear D. V lost 5 bases to trimming and J lost 4 bases, with 9 bases between them. In germline, CDR1 is SNHLY, CDR2 FYNNEI. CDR3 size: 12 residues. The CDR3 loop reads CASSLRMYEQYV. DNA of the CDR3: TGTGCCAGCAGTCTTCGGATGTACGAGCAGTACGTC.

The chain joins TRBV19 to TRBJ2-2, with 9 bases fitting TRBD1. This CDR3 contains 16 residues. V shed 3 bases and J 3 bases; nucleotides not matched to a gene: 5. The germline gives CDR1 LNHDA, CDR2 SQIVND (reference sequence). CDR3 in DNA: TGTGCCAGTAGTATCCACAGGGGGCGTTACACCGGGGAGCTGTTTTTT. Protein product: CASSIHRGRYTGELFF.

This rearrangement joins TRBV4-1 to TRBJ1-2, with no clear D. The germline V and J ends were trimmed by 0 bases and 4 bases, with 12 bases remaining between them. The V gene's germline CDR1 is MGHRA and CDR2 YSYEKL. The CDR3 extends over 15 amino acids. The DNA of the CDR3 is TGCGCCAGCAGCCAAGAAGAAAGGGTAACCTATGGCTACACCTTC. It codes for CASSQEERVTYGYTF.

This clone came up once. V gene TRBV9 combines with J gene TRBJ1-4; tentative D call: TRBD1 (5 bases). Germline V lookup: CDR1 SGDLS, CDR2 YYNGEE. V was shortened by 3 bases and J by 5 bases, with 14 bases between the two germline ends. CDR3 length equals 15 residues. CDR3 region: CASSAWGGPNEKLFF. The CDR3, as DNA: TGTGCCAGCAGCGCTTGGGGCGGCCCGAATGAAAAACTGTTTTTT.

The V gene is TRBV6-5, the J gene TRBJ2-1, with D perhaps TRBD2 (5 bases). V was clipped by 6 bases and J by 10 bases, with 13 bases between them. Germline CDR1 is MNHEY and CDR2 is SVGAGI. The CDR3 length is 12 residues. DNA of the CDR3: TGTGCCAGCAGAAACCCGCGAGGGGAGCAGTTCTTC. Encoded protein: CASRNPRGEQFF.

The chain carries TRBV5-1 and TRBJ1-2; TRBD1 matches at 9 bases. Looked up from germline, CDR1 is SGHRS and CDR2 is YFSETQ. The V gene end was trimmed by 3 bases and the J gene end by 8 bases; junction bases not matched to a gene: 14. CDR3 length: 16 residues. The CDR3 coding sequence is TGCGCCAGCAGCTCCCACCTCGGGACAGGGTATGGAGGCTACACCTTC. Translating gives CASSSHLGTGYGGYTF.

The genes are TRBV6-6 and TRBJ2-7; TRBD1 is a possible D gene (5 bases). V was pared by 0 bases and J by 3 bases, with 9 bases between. The CDR3 sequence is 14 residues long. Per the germline V gene, CDR1 is MNHNY and CDR2 is SVGAGI (reference sequence). The DNA of the CDR3 is TGTGCCAGCAGTTACTCCCAGGGAATCTACGAGCAGTACGTC. Translated: CASSYSQGIYEQYV.